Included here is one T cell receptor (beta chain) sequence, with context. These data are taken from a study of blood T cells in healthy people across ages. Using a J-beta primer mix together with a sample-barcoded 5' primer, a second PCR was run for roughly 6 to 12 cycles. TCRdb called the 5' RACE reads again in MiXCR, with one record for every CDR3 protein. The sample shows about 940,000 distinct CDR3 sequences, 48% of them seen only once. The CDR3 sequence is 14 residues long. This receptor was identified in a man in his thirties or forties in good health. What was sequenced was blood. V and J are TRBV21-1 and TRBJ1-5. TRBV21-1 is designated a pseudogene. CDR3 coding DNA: TGTGCCAGCAGCAAAGTGGCTTTATGGCAGCCCCAGCATTTT. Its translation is CASSKVALWQPQHF.